Shown below are 16 T cell receptor beta chains from a single sample sequenced in a study of early T cells in non-severe SARS-CoV-2 infection. TCRdb re-derived calls from the 5' RACE reads in MiXCR, one entry per CDR3 protein. The sample carries roughly 69,000 distinct CDR3 sequences, about 9% recorded once. Sample: whole blood. The receptors originated from an adult who was a healthcare worker with PCR-confirmed SARS-CoV-2 infection or an uninfected control (not recorded which).

J is TRBJ2-1 and V is TRBV7-9, with 13 positions matching TRBD2. CDR1 is SEHNR and CDR2 is FQNEAQ in the germline V gene (reference sequence). There are 17 residues in the CDR3. J gave up 0 bases and V 8 bases, and 7 bases lay outside the gene matches. CDR3 nucleotide sequence: TGTGCCAGCGTGACTAGCGGGAGGCACAGCTCCTACAATGAGCAGTTCTTC. Protein: CASVTSGRHSSYNEQFF.

This clonotype was observed many times. J is TRBJ2-3 and V is TRBV4-2; D call uncertain. V lost 2 bases and J 14 bases, leaving 17 bases between the germline ends. Germline V gene lookup returns CDR1 LGHNA and CDR2 YNFKEQ. This CDR3 is 13 amino acids long. The DNA of the CDR3 is TGTGCCAGCAGCCAACGGCCATCCTCCTGGGTGTATTTT. Its translation is CASSQRPSSWVYF.

The CDR3 here is CASSGTSGLSSYNEQFF. The CDR3 DNA is TGTGCCAGCAGTGGGACTAGCGGGTTAAGCTCCTACAATGAGCAGTTCTTC. The V gene is TRBV25-1, the J gene TRBJ2-1, with TRBD2 matching 11 bases. V lost 4 bases and J lost 0; bases outside the gene matches: 5. CDR1 MGHDK and CDR2 SYGVNS come from the germline V gene. The CDR3 contains 17 residues.

This clonotype has a handful of counts. The chain combines TRBV3-1 with TRBJ1-6, with no clear D. V lost 2 bases and J 7 bases, leaving 9 bases between the germline ends. CDR1 and CDR2 from the germline V gene are LGHDT and YNNKEL (reference sequence). The CDR3 loop spans 14 amino acids. CDR3 amino acids: CASSQLAVNSPLHF. For the CDR3, the DNA is TGTGCCAGCAGCCAATTGGCAGTAAATTCACCCCTCCACTTT.

This clonotype was picked up a small number of times. The chain couples TRBV11-2 to TRBJ2-1, with TRBD2 matching 14 bases. Trimming removed 3 bases from V and 2 bases from J; junction bases left unmatched: 0. The CDR3 extends over 16 amino acids. In germline, CDR1 is SGHAT, CDR2 FQNNGV. CDR3 in DNA: TGTGCCAGCAGCTTGGGACTAGCGGGAGCCTACAATGAGCAGTTCTTC. This encodes CASSLGLAGAYNEQFF.

This clonotype turned up a few times. V and J are TRBV7-9 and TRBJ2-7, with 7 bases lining up with TRBD1. The CDR3 length is 13 residues. Per germline, CDR1 SEHNR and CDR2 FQNEAQ (reference sequence). After removal of 6 bases from V and 9 bases from J, the junction contained 11 bases not matched to a gene. The CDR3 DNA sequence: TGTGCCAGCAGGCCCGGGACAGAAGACGGGCAGTACTTC. This translates into CASRPGTEDGQYF.

V gene TRBV27 combines with J gene TRBJ2-7, with D possibly called TRBD1 or TRBD2 (5 bases each). The V gene's germline CDR1 is MNHEY and CDR2 SMNVEV (reference sequence). The CDR3 has 11 residues. The germline V and J ends were trimmed by 6 bases and 6 bases, with 9 bases remaining between them. The CDR3 DNA is TGTGCCAGCAGAGAGGGGATCGAGCAGTACTTC. It encodes CASREGIEQYF.

The rearrangement joins TRBV12-3 or TRBV12-4 to TRBJ1-4; D ambiguous. This CDR3 contains 13 residues. V dropped 5 bases and J dropped 4 bases, with 8 bases sitting between them. The CDR3 protein is CASSEAGNEKLFF. Written as DNA, the CDR3 is TGTGCCAGCAGTGAGGCCGGTAATGAAAAACTGTTTTTT.

There are a few counts of this clonotype. The J gene is TRBJ2-3, the V gene TRBV11-1; D is possibly TRBD2 (6 bases). Trimming cost V 3 bases and J 1 base, with 14 bases left between them. CDR1 and CDR2 (germline): SGHAT, FQDESV (reference sequence). The CDR3 runs 16 residues. DNA for the CDR3: TGTGCCAGCAGCTTCCTGGGGCGGGGCGGCACAGATACGCAGTATTTT. Residues: CASSFLGRGGTDTQYF. Using reference TRBV11-1 and TRBJ2-3 for the parts outside the CDR3, the full variable domain is EAEVAQSPRYKITEKSQAVAFWCDPISGHATLYWYRQILGQGPELLVQFQDESVVDDSQLPKDRFSAERLKGVDSTLKIQPAELGDSAMYLCASSFLGRGGTDTQYFGPGTRLTVL.

This clonotype was seen at least ten times. The V call is TRBV20-1, the J call TRBJ2-5; D not resolved. CDR1 and CDR2 (germline): DFQATT, SNEGSKA (reference sequence). This CDR3 is 11 amino acids long. The germline V and J ends were trimmed by 3 bases and 2 bases, with 4 bases remaining between them. The CDR3 DNA sequence: TGCAGTGCTAGGGGGCAAGAGACCCAGTACTTC. It codes for CSARGQETQYF.

This clonotype was detected many times. The rearrangement uses TRBV19 and TRBJ2-3; D is possibly TRBD1 (7 bases). This CDR3 comprises 14 residues. V lost 3 bases to trimming and J lost 3 bases, with 10 bases between them. Germline assignment: CDR1 LNHDA and CDR2 SQIVND (reference sequence). The CDR3: CASSIQGGTDTQYF. CDR3 sequence (DNA): TGTGCCAGTAGTATTCAGGGGGGAACAGATACGCAGTATTTT.

The table lists this clonotype with a few counts. V and J are TRBV14 and TRBJ2-1; maybe TRBD2 (6 bases). The germline V gene encodes CDR1 SGHDN and CDR2 FVKESK. V lost 2 bases and J lost 4, with 9 bases in between. The CDR3 contains 14 residues. Here the CDR3 DNA reads TGTGCCAGCAGCCAAATCGGACTATACAATGAGCAGTTCTTC. It is translated as CASSQIGLYNEQFF.

This clonotype came up many times. The chain couples TRBV11-2 to TRBJ2-7; D is uncertain. Trimming took 5 bases from V and 3 from J, leaving 2 bases between them. The CDR3 runs to 10 residues. Germline CDR1 SGHAT, CDR2 FQNNGV. The CDR3 loop reads CASSNYEQYF. In DNA form, the CDR3 reads TGTGCCAGCAGCAACTACGAGCAGTACTTC.

The chain has TRBV7-3 and TRBJ2-2; unclear D gene. The CDR3 is 14 residues long. Germline CDR1 is SGHTA and CDR2 is FQGTGA. V was trimmed by 6 bases and J by 0 bases, leaving 8 bases between them. CDR3 in amino acids: CASSETANTGELFF. The CDR3 region has the DNA TGTGCCAGCAGTGAGACGGCGAACACCGGGGAGCTGTTTTTT.

This clonotype was picked up many times. This chain uses TRBV3-1 with TRBJ1-2; D remains unclear. The V end lost 3 bases, the J end lost 2 bases, and 13 bases lay between the germline ends. The CDR3 length is 15 residues. Looked up from germline, CDR1 is LGHDT and CDR2 is YNNKEL (reference sequence). The CDR3 nucleotides are TGTGCCAGCAGCCATGCCGAGTCTCCCAACTATGGCTACACCTTC. Its protein product is CASSHAESPNYGYTF.

This clonotype was found many times. V is TRBV5-5 and J is TRBJ1-1; D is undetermined. This CDR3 region has 14 residues. Germline CDR1 and CDR2: SGHKS and YYEKEE (reference sequence). The V gene lost 0 bases and the J gene lost 1 base, with 7 bases spanning the gap. In DNA form, the CDR3 reads TGTGCCAGCAGCTTGGATCCGTCGAACACTGAAGCTTTCTTT. This encodes CASSLDPSNTEAFF.